One sample yielded the 29 T cell receptor beta chains listed below, sequenced in a study of regulatory T cells in long-lasting Graves disease. According to the study, TCR beta libraries were built with iRepertoire HTBI primers and CDR3-region Arm-PCR. TCRdb independently ran MiXCR on the multiplex PCR reads; one entry per CDR3 protein. The sample carries 400,000 to 450,000 distinct CDR3 sequences, around 24% recorded once. Time point meaning: persistent/refractory GD, antithyroid drugs over 5 years with positive TRAb. The authors made the TCR library using RNA they extracted from PBMCs. Sequenced material: peripheral blood mononuclear cells (PBMCs), taken when the disease was refractory, from a patient treated with antithyroid drugs. The source is a female donor with Graves disease.

Concerning this clonotype itself: A read error may explain this, as a much larger clone is one base away. This chain joins TRBV12-3 or TRBV12-4 and TRBJ1-2; no clear D. CDR3 length: 12 residues. V was clipped by 8 bases and J by 3 bases, with 10 bases between them. The CDR3 nucleotides are TGTGCCAGCGGGGAAGTCGACTATGGCTACACCTTC. Translating it yields CASGEVDYGYTF.

About this clonotype itself: The junction departs from germline at one end; a sequencing error may be responsible. The V and J genes are TRBV12-3 or TRBV12-4 and TRBJ2-2; tentative D call: TRBD2 (6 bases). The CDR3 totals 16 residues. The CDR3 loop reads CASSVTGTANTRELFF. Here the CDR3 DNA reads TGTGCCAGCAGCGTCACCGGGACTGCGAACACCCGGGAGCTGTTTTTT.

As regards this clonotype: This may stem from a read error, because a much larger clone lies one nucleotide away. This rearrangement joins TRBV7-9 to TRBJ2-7; 12 bases fit TRBD2. The CDR3 has 14 residues. With 5 bases clipped from V and 5 bases from J, the junction kept 4 bases outside the gene matches. Germline V CDR1 and CDR2: SEHNR, FQNEAQ (reference sequence). The CDR3 loop reads CASSPSGRANEQYF. The CDR3 nucleotides read TGTGCCAGCAGCCCTAGCGGGAGGGCCAACGAGCAGTACTTC.

The V call is TRBV29-1, the J call TRBJ1-1; D not resolved. The CDR3 totals 12 residues. Germline assignment: CDR1 SQVTM and CDR2 ANQGSEA. The V end was cut by 4 bases, the J end by 1 base, with 7 bases between. This CDR3 is CSVGRRNTEAFF. The CDR3 DNA reads TGCAGCGTTGGTCGCAGGAACACTGAAGCTTTCTTT.

The chain combines TRBV7-2 with TRBJ2-2; 7 nucleotides line up with TRBD1. The CDR3 is 14 amino acids. Germline assignment: CDR1 SGHTA and CDR2 FQGNSA. V shed 4 bases, J shed 7 bases, and the junction held 6 bases outside the gene matches. CDR3 coding DNA: TGTGCCAGCAGCTCGGACAGGAGGATCGGGGAGCTGTTTTTT. Translation gives CASSSDRRIGELFF.

The rearrangement uses TRBV2 and TRBJ2-3, with 10 bases matching TRBD2. This CDR3 contains 14 residues. The V and J ends lost 6 bases and 6 bases, in that order; junction bases with no gene match: 6. Germline V gene sequence: CDR1 SNHLY, CDR2 FYNNEI. The CDR3 loop reads CASSVTSGQDTQYF. The CDR3 DNA reads as TGTGCCAGCAGCGTGACTAGCGGGCAGGATACGCAGTATTTT. Together with reference TRBV2 and TRBJ2-3, the CDR3 gives the full variable domain: EPEVTQTPSHQVTQMGQEVILRCVPISNHLYFYWYRQILGQKVEFLVSFYNNEISEKSEIFDDQFSVERPDGSNFTLKIRSTKLEDSAMYFCASSVTSGQDTQYFGPGTRLTVL.

This clonotype has ten or more counts. The V and J genes are TRBV28 and TRBJ1-1; no clear D. The CDR3 extends over 12 amino acids. Germline CDR1 is MDHEN and CDR2 is SYDVKM. The CDR3, as DNA: TGTGCGACGTCGCAAGGGATCACTGAAGCTTTCTTT. Its translation: CATSQGITEAFF.

The genes are TRBV19 and TRBJ1-1; possibly TRBD1 for D (5 bases). Germline CDR1 reads LNHDA; CDR2 reads SQIVND (reference sequence). This CDR3 has 13 amino acids. The germline V and J ends were trimmed by 6 bases and 2 bases, with 10 bases remaining between them. The CDR3 spells CASRKQVNTEAFF. The CDR3 DNA reads TGTGCCAGTAGAAAACAGGTAAACACTGAAGCTTTCTTT.

The DNA for the CDR3 is TGTGCCAGCAGCGTAGGGGGGACAGGGGACCAAGAGACCCAGTACTTC. Protein: CASSVGGTGDQETQYF. The chain joins TRBV9 to TRBJ2-5, with 10 bases that match TRBD1. The V segment lost 0 bases and the J segment 0 bases; nucleotides outside the gene matches: 2. Per germline, CDR1 SGDLS and CDR2 YYNGEE. The CDR3 covers 16 residues.

The rearrangement joins TRBV5-1 to TRBJ2-7; 7 bases map to TRBD2. Germline V CDR1 and CDR2: SGHRS, YFSETQ. The CDR3 length is 14 residues. The V segment lost 4 bases and the J segment 3 bases; nucleotides outside the gene matches: 7. The CDR3 coding sequence is TGCGCCAGCAGCGCTGGTGGGGGGGGCTACGAGCAGTACTTC. It yields the protein CASSAGGGGYEQYF.

Note on this clonotype: This likely reflects a read error, since a far larger clone is one base away. V gene TRBV11-2 combines with J gene TRBJ2-4; 7 nucleotides align to TRBD1. The better agreement between TRBJ2-1 and the DNA end casts doubt on the J call. Germline loops: CDR1 SGHAT, CDR2 FQNNGV. The CDR3 runs 15 residues. In nucleotides, the CDR3 is TGTGCCAGCAGCTTAGGACAGGGCCTATACAATGGGCAGTTCTTC. This translates into CASSLGQGLYNGQFF.

J is TRBJ1-6 and V is TRBV5-1, with 7 bases lining up with TRBD1. The CDR3 sequence is 15 residues long. The V gene end was trimmed by 0 bases and the J gene end by 10 bases; junction bases not matched to a gene: 7. Germline V gene sequence: CDR1 SGHRS, CDR2 YFSETQ. The CDR3 here is CASSLEVGGLSPLHF. CDR3 coding DNA: TGCGCCAGCAGCTTGGAGGTAGGGGGCCTATCACCCCTCCACTTT.

This clonotype was observed at least ten times. V usage is TRBV6-1 and J usage is TRBJ2-7; possible D gene TRBD2, 6 bases. CDR1 and CDR2 from the germline V gene are MNHNS and SASEGT. The CDR3 runs 15 residues. Between the trimmed V and J ends, which lost 6 bases and 3 bases, there was a span of 18 bases. The CDR3: CASRLLATSNYEQYF. Written as DNA, the CDR3 is TGTGCCAGCAGACTACTAGCAACATCTAACTACGAGCAGTACTTC.

This rearrangement joins TRBV4-1 to TRBJ2-7; 7 bases agree with TRBD1. This CDR3 has 14 amino acids. The trim removed 0 bases at V and 4 bases at J, leaving 3 bases unmatched. CDR1 MGHRA and CDR2 YSYEKL come from the germline V gene. The CDR3 DNA is TGCGCCAGCAGCCAAGACGGGACAGTTTACGAGCAGTACTTC. The encoded protein is CASSQDGTVYEQYF.

This clonotype was counted ten times or more. The CDR3 sequence is CANEKQRTGLFSIMNTEAFF. In DNA, the CDR3 is TGTGCCAACGAAAAGCAAAGGACAGGGTTATTTTCAATTATGAACACTGAAGCTTTCTTT. The chain is built from TRBV12-3 or TRBV12-4 and TRBJ1-1; 8 nucleotides match TRBD1. The V gene end was trimmed by 10 bases and the J gene end by 0 bases; junction bases not matched to a gene: 25. CDR3 length: 20 residues.

The chain links TRBV6-2 or TRBV6-3 to TRBJ2-7; 7 nucleotides align to TRBD1. Germline trimming cut 8 bases from V and 0 bases from J; bases unmatched to any gene: 10. There are 15 residues in the CDR3. Germline CDR1 MNHEY, CDR2 SVGEGT. The CDR3 DNA reads TGTGCCAGCCGATATCTGACAGGGCCCTCCTACGAGCAGTACTTC. It translates to CASRYLTGPSYEQYF.

Ten or more counts support this clonotype. The chain couples TRBV6-1 to TRBJ2-1; D not certain. Germline V gene lookup returns CDR1 MNHNS and CDR2 SASEGT. The V end lost 6 bases, the J end lost 6 bases, and 15 bases lay between the germline ends. The CDR3 totals 14 residues. The CDR3 loop reads CASRTRLGGNEQFF. The DNA for the CDR3 is TGTGCCAGCAGAACCCGCTTGGGTGGCAATGAGCAGTTCTTC.

With regard to this clonotype: This may arise from a read error, as a much more abundant clone is one base away. J is TRBJ1-5 and V is TRBV7-2; D uncertain. Germline CDR1 is SGHTA and CDR2 is FQGNSA. The CDR3 sequence is 13 residues long. This CDR3 reads CVSSSVSDWPQHF. The CDR3, as DNA: TGTGTCAGCAGCTCCGTGTCAGATTGGCCCCAGCATTTT.

The chain couples TRBV29-1 to TRBJ2-7; 9 bases map to TRBD1. Trimming at V came to 7 bases and at J to 0 bases, leaving 10 bases not matched to a gene. Germline CDR1 and CDR2: SQVTM and ANQGSEA. The CDR3 covers 15 residues. The CDR3 loop is CSARTGEPISYEQYF. For the CDR3, the DNA is TGCAGCGCAAGGACAGGGGAACCCATCTCCTACGAGCAGTACTTC.

This clonotype occurred a few times. The rearrangement uses TRBV7-2 and TRBJ2-2, with D maybe TRBD1 (6 bases). The CDR3 contains 13 residues. Trimming removed 5 bases at V and 5 bases at J, with 9 bases between. The V gene's germline CDR1 is SGHTA and CDR2 FQGNSA. CDR3 sequence reads: CASSPDSTGELFF. DNA of the CDR3: TGTGCCAGCAGCCCGGACAGTACCGGGGAGCTGTTTTTT.

This clonotype was seen many times. The DNA for the CDR3 is TGTGCCAGCAGATTACTTCAGTGGGGTGAGGGACACACGAACACTGAAGCTTTCTTT. Amino acids: CASRLLQWGEGHTNTEAFF. The chain recombines TRBV12-3 or TRBV12-4 with TRBJ1-1, with a possible D match to TRBD1 (6 bases). There are 19 residues in the CDR3. Trimming pared 6 bases from V and 1 base from J, leaving 27 bases between.

This clonotype was observed a handful of times. CDR3 nucleotide sequence: TGCAGTGCCTCGGTGTTGGGGAGCACTGAAGCTTTCTTT. Its translation: CSASVLGSTEAFF. The J gene is TRBJ1-1, the V gene TRBV20-1; D unresolved. CDR3 size: 13 residues. V lost 6 bases, J lost 4 bases, and 15 bases lay in between. Germline V gene data show CDR1 as DFQATT and CDR2 as SNEGSKA (reference sequence).

Concerning this clonotype: A much larger clone sits a single nucleotide away, making a read error possible. V and J are TRBV28 and TRBJ1-1; D is unclear. Between the trimmed V and J ends, which lost 5 bases and 4 bases, there was a span of 11 bases. The CDR3 has 13 residues. Germline lookup yields CDR1 MDHEN and CDR2 SYDVKM. DNA of the CDR3: TGTGCCAGCAGTGGTGGACCTACCACTGAAGCTTTCTTT. It codes for CASSGGPTTEAFF.

This clonotype was observed a few times. The chain has TRBV19 and TRBJ2-5; 7 bases align to TRBD1. The germline gives CDR1 LNHDA, CDR2 SQIVND (reference sequence). This CDR3 region has 15 residues. The junction had 6 bases not matched to a gene; V was cut back by 3 bases and J by 2 bases. The CDR3 DNA is TGTGCCAGTAGTATTGTTGGGACAGAACAAGAGACCCAGTACTTC. It specifies CASSIVGTEQETQYF.

About this clonotype itself: A much larger clone sits a single nucleotide away, making a read error possible. The chain has TRBV29-1 and TRBJ1-5; no firm D call. With 8 bases removed from V and 2 bases from J, the gap between germline ends came to 13 bases. Germline CDR1 reads SQVTM; CDR2 reads ANQGSEA. The CDR3 has 13 residues. CDR3 sequence: CSIAGERNQPQHF. CDR3 sequence (DNA): TGCAGCATTGCCGGGGAGCGCAATCAGCCCCAGCATTTT.

The gene calls are TRBV4-1 and TRBJ1-1, with D perhaps matching TRBD1 (6 bases). Trimming stripped 2 bases from V and 1 base from J, with 11 bases between. This CDR3 region has 15 residues. Germline-derived CDR1 and CDR2 are MGHRA and YSYEKL. CDR3: CASSQRAGENTEAFF. The CDR3, as DNA: TGCGCCAGCAGCCAAAGAGCAGGGGAGAACACTGAAGCTTTCTTT.

This clonotype was detected only a few times. The genes are TRBV7-3 and TRBJ1-2; no reliable D call. Trimming pared 10 bases from V and 11 bases from J, leaving 8 bases between. Germline values: CDR1 SGHTA, CDR2 FQGTGA. CDR3 length equals 8 residues. The CDR3 spells CANRSYTF. CDR3 DNA: TGTGCCAACAGAAGTTACACCTTC.

This clonotype turned up a few times. V gene TRBV2 combines with J gene TRBJ2-6; D possibly matches TRBD1 or TRBD2 (5 bases each). There are 17 residues in the CDR3. Germline V gives CDR1 SNHLY, CDR2 FYNNEI. V lost 4 bases and J 2 bases, leaving 15 bases between the germline ends. CDR3 sequence: CASSASGRSTGANVLTF. CDR3 DNA sequence: TGTGCCAGCAGTGCCTCAGGGAGAAGTACTGGGGCCAACGTCCTGACTTTC.

This chain uses TRBV7-2 with TRBJ2-5; 8 bases map to TRBD2. Germline assignment: CDR1 SGHTA and CDR2 FQGNSA. V lost 3 bases to trimming and J lost 5 bases; unmatched junction nucleotides: 5. There are 14 residues in the CDR3. In DNA, the CDR3 is TGTGCCAGCAGCTTTTCGGGAGGGCCCGAGACCCAGTACTTC. It is translated as CASSFSGGPETQYF.